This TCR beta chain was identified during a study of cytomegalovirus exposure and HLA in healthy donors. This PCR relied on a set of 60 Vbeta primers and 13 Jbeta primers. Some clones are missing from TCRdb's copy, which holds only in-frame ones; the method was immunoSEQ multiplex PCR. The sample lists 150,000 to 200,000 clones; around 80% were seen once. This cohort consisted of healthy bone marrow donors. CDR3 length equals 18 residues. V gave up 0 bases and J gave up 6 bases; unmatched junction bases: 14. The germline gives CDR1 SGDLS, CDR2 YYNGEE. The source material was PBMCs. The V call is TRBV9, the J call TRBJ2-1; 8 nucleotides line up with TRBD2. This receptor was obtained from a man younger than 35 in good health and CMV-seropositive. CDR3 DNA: TGTGCCAGCAGCGTAGAAGCGGGGGCCAGCTGGTCGGGCAATGAGCAGTTCTTC. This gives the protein CASSVEAGASWSGNEQFF.